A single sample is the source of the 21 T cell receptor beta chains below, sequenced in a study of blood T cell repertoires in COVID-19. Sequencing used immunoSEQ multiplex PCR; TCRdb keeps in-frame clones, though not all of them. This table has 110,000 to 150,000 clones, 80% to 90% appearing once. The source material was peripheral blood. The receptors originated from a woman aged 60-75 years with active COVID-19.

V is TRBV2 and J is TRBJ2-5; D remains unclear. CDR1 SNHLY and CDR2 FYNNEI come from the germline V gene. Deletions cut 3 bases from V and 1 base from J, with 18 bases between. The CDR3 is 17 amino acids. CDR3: CASSDPRPRDIQETQYF. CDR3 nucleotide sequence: TGTGCCAGCAGTGACCCGCGGCCCCGCGATATCCAAGAGACCCAGTACTTC.

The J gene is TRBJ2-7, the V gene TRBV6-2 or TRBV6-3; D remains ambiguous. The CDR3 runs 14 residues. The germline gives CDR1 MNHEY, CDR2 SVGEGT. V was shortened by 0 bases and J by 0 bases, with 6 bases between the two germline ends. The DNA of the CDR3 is TGTGCCAGCAGTTACTCGTCGAGCTCCTACGAGCAGTACTTC. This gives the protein CASSYSSSSYEQYF.

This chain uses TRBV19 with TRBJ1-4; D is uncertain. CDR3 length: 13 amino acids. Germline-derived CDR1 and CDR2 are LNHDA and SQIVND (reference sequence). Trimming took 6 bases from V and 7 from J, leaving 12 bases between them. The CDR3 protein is CASRSSTGEKLFF. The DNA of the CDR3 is TGTGCCAGTAGGAGCAGTACGGGTGAAAAACTGTTTTTT.

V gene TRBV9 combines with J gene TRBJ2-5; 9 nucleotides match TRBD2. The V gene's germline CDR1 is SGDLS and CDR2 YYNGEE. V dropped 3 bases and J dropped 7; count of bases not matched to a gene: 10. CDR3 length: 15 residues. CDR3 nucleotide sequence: TGTGCCAGCAGCGCTGGCGGGACTAGCTCCTTGACCCAGTACTTC. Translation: CASSAGGTSSLTQYF.

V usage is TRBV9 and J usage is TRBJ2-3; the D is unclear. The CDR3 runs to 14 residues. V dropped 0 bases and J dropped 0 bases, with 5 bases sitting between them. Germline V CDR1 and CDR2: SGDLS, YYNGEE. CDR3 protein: CASSVAGSTDTQYF. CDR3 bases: TGTGCCAGCAGCGTAGCTGGCAGCACAGATACGCAGTATTTT.

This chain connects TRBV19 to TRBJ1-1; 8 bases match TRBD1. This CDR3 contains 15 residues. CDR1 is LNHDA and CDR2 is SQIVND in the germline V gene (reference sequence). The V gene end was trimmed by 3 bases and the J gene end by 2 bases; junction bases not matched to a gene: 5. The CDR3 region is CASSMGDRRNTEAFF. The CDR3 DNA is TGTGCCAGTAGTATGGGGGACAGGCGAAACACTGAAGCTTTCTTT.

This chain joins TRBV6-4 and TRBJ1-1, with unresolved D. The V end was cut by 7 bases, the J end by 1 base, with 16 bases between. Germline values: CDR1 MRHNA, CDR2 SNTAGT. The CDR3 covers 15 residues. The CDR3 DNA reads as TGTGCCAGCACCAGACCCCAGGCTACGAACACTGAAGCTTTCTTT. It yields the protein CASTRPQATNTEAFF.

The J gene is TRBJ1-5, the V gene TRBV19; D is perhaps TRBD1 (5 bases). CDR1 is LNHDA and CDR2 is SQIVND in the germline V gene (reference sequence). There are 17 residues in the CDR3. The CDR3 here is CATLRFGGGVGNQPQHF. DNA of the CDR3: TGTGCTACCCTTCGTTTTGGCGGGGGAGTGGGCAATCAGCCCCAGCATTTT. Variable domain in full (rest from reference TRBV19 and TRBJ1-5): DGGITQSPKYLFRKEGQNVTLSCEQNLNHDAMYWYRQDPGQGLRLIYYSQIVNDFQKGDIAEGYSVSREKKESFPLTVTSAQKNPTAFYLCATLRFGGGVGNQPQHFGDGTRLSIL.

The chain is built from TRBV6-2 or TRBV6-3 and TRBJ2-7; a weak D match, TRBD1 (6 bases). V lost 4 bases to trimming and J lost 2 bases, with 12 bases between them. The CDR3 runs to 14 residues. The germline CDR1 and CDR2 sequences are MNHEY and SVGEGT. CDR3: CASSSSHRAYEQYF. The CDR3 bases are TGTGCCAGCAGTTCGTCCCACAGGGCCTACGAGCAGTACTTC.

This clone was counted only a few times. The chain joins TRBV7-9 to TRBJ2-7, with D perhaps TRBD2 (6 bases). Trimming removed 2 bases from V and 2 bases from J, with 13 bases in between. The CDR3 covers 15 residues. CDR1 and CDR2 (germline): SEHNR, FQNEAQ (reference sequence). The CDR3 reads CASSLTRGRAYEQYF. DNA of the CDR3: TGTGCCAGCAGCTTAACGCGGGGAAGGGCCTACGAGCAGTACTTC.

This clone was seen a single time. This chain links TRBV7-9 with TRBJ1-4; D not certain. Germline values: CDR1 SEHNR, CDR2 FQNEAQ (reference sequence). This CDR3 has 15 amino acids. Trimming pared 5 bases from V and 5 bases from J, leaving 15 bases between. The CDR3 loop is CASSPPFGENEKLFF. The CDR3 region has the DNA TGTGCCAGCAGCCCCCCCTTCGGGGAAAATGAAAAACTGTTTTTT.

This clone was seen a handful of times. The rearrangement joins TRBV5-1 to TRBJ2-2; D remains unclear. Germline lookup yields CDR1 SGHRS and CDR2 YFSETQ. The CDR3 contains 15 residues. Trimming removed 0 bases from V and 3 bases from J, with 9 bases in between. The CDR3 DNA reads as TGCGCCAGCAGCTTGGTTTTTGGCCACACCGGGGAGCTGTTTTTT. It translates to CASSLVFGHTGELFF.

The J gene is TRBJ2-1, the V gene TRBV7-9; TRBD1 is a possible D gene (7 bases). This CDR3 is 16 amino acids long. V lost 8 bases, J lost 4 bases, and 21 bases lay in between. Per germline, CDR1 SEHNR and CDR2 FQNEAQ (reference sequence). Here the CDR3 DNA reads TGTGCCAGCGCCCCGTCAGGGGGGCGTGGGTACAATGAGCAGTTCTTC. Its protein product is CASAPSGGRGYNEQFF.

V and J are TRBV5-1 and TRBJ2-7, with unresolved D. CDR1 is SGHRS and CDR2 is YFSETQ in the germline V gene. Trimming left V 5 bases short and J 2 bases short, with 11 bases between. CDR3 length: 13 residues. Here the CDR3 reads CASSLDITYEQYF. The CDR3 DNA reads TGCGCCAGCAGTTTAGACATAACCTACGAGCAGTACTTC.

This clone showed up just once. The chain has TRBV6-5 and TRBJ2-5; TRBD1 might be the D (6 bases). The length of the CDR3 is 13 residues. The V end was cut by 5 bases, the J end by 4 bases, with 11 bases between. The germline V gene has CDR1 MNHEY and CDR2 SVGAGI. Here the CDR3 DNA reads TGTGCCAGCAGTCAGGGGACCTCAGAGACCCAGTACTTC. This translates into CASSQGTSETQYF.

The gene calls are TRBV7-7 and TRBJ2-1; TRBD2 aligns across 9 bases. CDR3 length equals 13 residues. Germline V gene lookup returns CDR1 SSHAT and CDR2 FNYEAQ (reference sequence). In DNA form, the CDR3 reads TGTTCGTCTGGGCGGGAGGGGTACAATGAGCAGTTCTTC. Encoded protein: CSSGREGYNEQFF.

The CDR3 nucleotides read TGTGCCAGTAGTAGACAGGTGGGAGTTCCAGATACGCAGTATTTT. Translation: CASSRQVGVPDTQYF. This chain uses TRBV19 with TRBJ2-3; D possibly corresponds to TRBD1 (6 bases). Germline lookup yields CDR1 LNHDA and CDR2 SQIVND (reference sequence). The CDR3 covers 15 residues. Trimming shortened V by 4 bases and J by 4 bases, and 15 bases separated the two germline ends.

In nucleotides, the CDR3 is TGTGCCAGCCGGTTATCCGGGGACACCGGGGAGCTGTTTTTT. This encodes CASRLSGDTGELFF. V gene TRBV19 combines with J gene TRBJ2-2; maybe TRBD2 (5 bases). V was clipped by 9 bases and J by 3 bases, with 14 bases between them. Germline values: CDR1 LNHDA, CDR2 SQIVND (reference sequence). The length of the CDR3 is 14 residues.

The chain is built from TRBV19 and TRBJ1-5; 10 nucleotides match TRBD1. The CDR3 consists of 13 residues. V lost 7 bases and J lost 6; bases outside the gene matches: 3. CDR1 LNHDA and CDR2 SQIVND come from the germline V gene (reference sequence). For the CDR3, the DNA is TGTGCCAGTACGGACAGGGGGTCTCAGCCCCAGCATTTT. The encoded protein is CASTDRGSQPQHF.

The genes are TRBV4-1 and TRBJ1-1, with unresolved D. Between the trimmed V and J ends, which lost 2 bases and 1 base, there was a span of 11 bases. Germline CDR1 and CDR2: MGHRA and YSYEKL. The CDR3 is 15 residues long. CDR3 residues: CASSQNGVRNTEAFF. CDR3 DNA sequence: TGCGCCAGCAGCCAAAACGGGGTAAGGAACACTGAAGCTTTCTTT.

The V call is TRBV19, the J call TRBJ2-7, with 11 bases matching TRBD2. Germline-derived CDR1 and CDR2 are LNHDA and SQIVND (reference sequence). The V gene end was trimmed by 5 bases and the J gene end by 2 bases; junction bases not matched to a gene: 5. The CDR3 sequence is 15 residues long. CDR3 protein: CASSLGLAVPYEQYF. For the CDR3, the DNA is TGTGCCAGTAGTTTGGGACTAGCGGTACCCTACGAGCAGTACTTC.